Below, 30 T cell receptor beta chains from the same sample are listed, as sequenced in a study of T cell clonality in common variable immunodeficiency. TCRdb's copy holds only in-frame clones and misses some; the assay was immunoSEQ multiplex PCR. The repertoire consists of some 15,000 clones, none detected only once. Their antigen targets remain unknown. Study conclusions and caveats: In common variable immunodeficiency, TCR beta chains reportedly carried fewer deletions and N-nucleotide insertions.

Sequencing was performed on peripheral blood mononuclear cells. The receptor set was obtained from a human donor with common variable immunodeficiency.

CDR3 region: CASSLALRPPRGDTQYF. CDR3 bases read: TGTGCCAGCAGCTTAGCGCTTAGGCCTCCCAGGGGAGATACG. This rearrangement joins TRBV7-2 to TRBJ2-3, with D maybe TRBD1 (6 bases). Read coverage stops 3 residues before the CDR3 terminus; the germline J gene supplies the remainder. Trimming removed 0 bases at V and 5 bases at J, with 18 bases between. CDR1 SGHTA and CDR2 FQGNSA come from the germline V gene. This CDR3 is 17 amino acids long.

To note about this clone: Read sequence stops 3 residues before the CDR3 end, and the germline J gene provides the missing end. The chain couples TRBV18 to TRBJ2-1; tentatively, D is TRBD2 (5 bases). The V gene lost 3 bases and the J gene lost 4 bases, with 13 bases spanning the gap. Germline values: CDR1 KGHSH, CDR2 LQKENI. The CDR3 is 15 amino acids. CDR3 bases read: TGTGCCAGCTCACCCCGGACTCGCACATACAATGAG. It specifies CASSPRTRTYNE. The whole CDR3 is CASSPRTRTYNEQFF.

This clone was seen many times. The observed sequence ends 3 residues before the CDR3 terminus, with the missing tail filled in from the germline J gene. The chain employs TRBV5-1 and TRBJ1-2; D remains unclear. V dropped 2 bases and J dropped 4 bases, with 12 bases sitting between them. The V gene's germline CDR1 is SGHRS and CDR2 YFSETQ. The CDR3 extends over 14 amino acids. The CDR3 bases that were read are TGCGCCAGCAGCTTCAACTTCCTATCCTATGGC. It encodes CASSFNFLSYG. The whole CDR3 protein reads CASSFNFLSYGYTF. Full variable domain (rest looked up from reference TRBV5-1 and TRBJ1-2): KAGVTQTPRYLIKTRGQQVTLSCSPISGHRSVSWYQQTPGQGLQFLFEYFSETQRNKGNFPGRFSGRQFSNSRSEMNVSTLELGDSALYLCASSFNFLSYGYTFGSGTRLTVV.

Of note for this clone: The read finishes 3 residues shy of the CDR3 end, and the germline J gene is used to complete it. This chain uses TRBV7-9 with TRBJ1-6, with 8 bases matching TRBD1. Germline loops: CDR1 SEHNR, CDR2 FQNEAQ (reference sequence). The CDR3 sequence is 13 residues long. After removal of 8 bases from V and 7 bases from J, the junction contained 4 bases not matched to a gene. Incomplete CDR3 DNA: TGTGCCAGCGCGGACAGGGTAAATTCACCC. Protein product: CASADRVNSP. The whole CDR3 region reads CASADRVNSPLHF.

This clone was recorded a few times. The read finishes 3 residues shy of the CDR3 end, and the germline J gene is used to complete it. The chain is built from TRBV18 and TRBJ2-5; D is unclear. V was pared by 0 bases and J by 5 bases, with 10 bases between. Germline CDR1 is KGHSH and CDR2 is LQKENI. The CDR3 contains 14 residues. CDR3 in amino acids: CASSPPFPLETQYF. The part of the CDR3 DNA that was read is TGTGCCAGCTCACCACCGTTCCCTCTGGAGACC. Variable domain in full (rest from reference TRBV18 and TRBJ2-5): NAGVMQNPRHLVRRRGQEARLRCSPMKGHSHVYWYRQLPEEGLKFMVYLQKENIIDESGMPKERFSAEFPKEGPSILRIQQVVRGDSAAYFCASSPPFPLETQYFGPGTRLLVL.

To note about this clone: Sequencing ends 3 residues short of the CDR3 end; the germline J gene provides the rest. The chain combines TRBV7-9 with TRBJ2-5; weak D call: TRBD2 (6 bases). The length of the CDR3 is 14 residues. CDR1 is SEHNR, CDR2 FQNEAQ, per germline (reference sequence). Trimming stripped 5 bases from V and 4 bases from J, with 14 bases between. CDR3 DNA (partial): TGTGCCAGCAGCCGACTAGGACGAGGAGAGACC. This gives the protein CASSRLGRGET. The whole CDR3 protein reads CASSRLGRGETQYF.

There are a few counts of this clone. Read sequence stops 3 residues before the CDR3 end, and the germline J gene provides the missing end. The chain joins TRBV2 to TRBJ1-2; TRBD1 aligns across 7 bases. The CDR3 extends over 14 amino acids. After removal of 4 bases from V and 4 bases from J, the junction contained 6 bases not matched to a gene. CDR1 and CDR2 (germline): SNHLY, FYNNEI. The sequenced CDR3 bases are TGTGCCAGCAGTGGCGGGACAGAGCCCTATGGC. It yields the protein CASSGGTEPYG. The whole CDR3 region reads CASSGGTEPYGYTF.

This clone was detected only a few times. The read ends 3 residues shy of where the CDR3 ends; the end is completed using the germline J gene. The chain is built from TRBV18 and TRBJ2-1; tentative D call: TRBD1 (5 bases). CDR3 length equals 13 residues. Germline V gene data show CDR1 as KGHSH and CDR2 as LQKENI. Between the trimmed V and J ends, which lost 6 bases and 4 bases, there was a span of 10 bases. Partial CDR3 DNA: TGTGCCAGCTCCCCGCAGGGTTACAATGAG. Translation gives CASSPQGYNE. The complete CDR3 protein is CASSPQGYNEQFF. Drawing the rest from reference TRBV18 and TRBJ2-1, the complete variable domain is NAGVMQNPRHLVRRRGQEARLRCSPMKGHSHVYWYRQLPEEGLKFMVYLQKENIIDESGMPKERFSAEFPKEGPSILRIQQVVRGDSAAYFCASSPQGYNEQFFGPGTRLTVL.

This clone was found a few times. The read falls 3 residues short of the CDR3 end, and the missing part is taken from the germline J gene. The rearrangement joins TRBV7-9 to TRBJ1-2, with D possibly matching TRBD1 (6 bases). CDR1 is SEHNR and CDR2 is FQNEAQ in the germline V gene (reference sequence). The CDR3 has 14 residues. Trimming removed 0 bases from V and 2 bases from J, with 7 bases in between. CDR3 region: CASSLADSNYGYTF. The DNA read from the CDR3 is TGTGCCAGCAGCTTAGCGGACAGCAACTATGGC.

This clone was seen only a few times. Read data end 3 residues before the CDR3 end; the end is taken from the germline J gene. The chain recombines TRBV18 with TRBJ2-7; possibly TRBD2 for D (7 bases). Germline V gives CDR1 KGHSH, CDR2 LQKENI. The CDR3 totals 13 residues. V dropped 6 bases and J dropped 4 bases, with 13 bases sitting between them. CDR3 in amino acids: CASSQGGGYEQYF. The CDR3 DNA, read in part, is TGTGCCAGCTCTCAAGGGGGGGGGTACGAG.

This clone was seen more than once but under ten times. The CDR3 bases that were read are TGTGCCAGCAGCTCCAGGGGATCCTACGAG. Protein product: CASSSRGSYE. The full CDR3 protein is CASSSRGSYEQYF. This chain uses TRBV7-9 with TRBJ2-7, with D tentatively TRBD1 (6 bases). With the read ending 3 residues before the CDR3 end, the germline J gene is used to fill in that end. This CDR3 contains 13 residues. CDR1 is SEHNR, CDR2 FQNEAQ, per germline (reference sequence). Trimming took off 4 bases at V and 1 base at J, with 8 bases between the two ends.

This clone was seen a few times. The read finishes 3 residues shy of the CDR3 end, and the germline J gene is used to complete it. This sequence joins TRBV6-1 and TRBJ2-3; D is perhaps TRBD2 (6 bases). The CDR3 sequence is 13 residues long. Germline CDR1 is MNHNS and CDR2 is SASEGT. V was clipped by 4 bases and J by 8 bases, with 13 bases between them. The sequenced CDR3 bases are TGTGCCAGCAGTGTCCGGGACTTAGGTACG. This encodes CASSVRDLGT. The whole CDR3 protein is CASSVRDLGTQYF.

Only a few counts were recorded for this clone. The CDR3 end falls 3 residues outside the read, so it is completed with the germline J gene. The chain couples TRBV7-2 to TRBJ1-1, with D possibly being TRBD1 (5 bases). V lost 5 bases and J 2 bases, leaving 15 bases between the germline ends. Germline CDR1 SGHTA, CDR2 FQGNSA. This CDR3 region has 15 residues. CDR3 loop: CASSPTLGDNTEAFF. CDR3 bases read: TGTGCCAGCAGCCCCACATTAGGGGATAACACTGAA.

The part of the CDR3 DNA that was read is TGTGCCAGCAGCTTAGCAGGGACAGATACG. Amino acid sequence: CASSLAGTDT. The CDR3, in full, reads CASSLAGTDTQYF. J is TRBJ2-3 and V is TRBV11-3; weak D call: TRBD1 (5 bases). The read stops 3 residues short of the end of the CDR3; the missing end is completed from the germline J gene. This CDR3 is built from 13 residues. The V end was cut by 1 base, the J end by 3 bases, with 5 bases between. CDR1 is SGHNT and CDR2 is YENEEA in the germline V gene.

This clone has more than one count but fewer than ten. The DNA ends 3 residues before the CDR3 does, and the rest of the CDR3 is filled in from the germline J gene. The chain has TRBV19 and TRBJ2-2; 8 positions agree with TRBD1. The germline V gene has CDR1 LNHDA and CDR2 SQIVND (reference sequence). The CDR3 contains 15 residues. Unmatched junction bases numbered 9, after V lost 9 bases and J lost 3 bases. The CDR3 bases that were read are TGTGCCAGCGTAGAGACAGGGGTCTACACCGGGGAG. Protein sequence: CASVETGVYTGE. The entire CDR3 reads CASVETGVYTGELFF.

This clone showed up just a few times. Read coverage stops 3 residues before the CDR3 terminus; the germline J gene supplies the remainder. The gene calls are TRBV7-2 and TRBJ1-1; D possibly corresponds to TRBD1 (5 bases). CDR3 length: 12 residues. Germline-derived CDR1 and CDR2 are SGHTA and FQGNSA. The covered CDR3 bases are TGTGCCAGCAGCTGCGGGGGGTTCGAA. Translation: CASSCGGFE. The whole CDR3 protein reads CASSCGGFEAFF.

This clone turned up a few times. CDR3 residues: CASSSAGTATYEQYF. CDR3 bases read: TGTGCCAGCAGCTCTGCCGGGACAGCCACCTACGAG. This chain connects TRBV7-9 to TRBJ2-7, with 7 nucleotides matching TRBD1. The read comes to an end 3 residues before the CDR3 does, leaving the germline J gene to fill in the end. Looked up from germline, CDR1 is SEHNR and CDR2 is FQNEAQ (reference sequence). The CDR3 is 15 residues long. Unmatched junction bases numbered 8, after V lost 4 bases and J lost 2 bases.

Notes on this clone: The read ends 3 residues shy of where the CDR3 ends; the end is completed using the germline J gene. The gene calls are TRBV7-6 and TRBJ2-7; D is uncertain. The germline CDR1 and CDR2 sequences are SGHVS and FNYEAQ. Deletions cut 1 base from V and 0 bases from J, with 13 bases between. There are 16 residues in the CDR3. The sequenced CDR3 bases are TGTGCCAGCAGCTTAGGTGGCGACTTGAGCTCCTACGAG. This translates into CASSLGGDLSSYE. The full-length CDR3 reads as CASSLGGDLSSYEQYF.

On this clone itself: With the read ending 3 residues before the CDR3 end, the germline J gene is used to fill in that end. The chain uses TRBV5-6 and TRBJ2-1, with 9 bases that match TRBD2. Per germline, CDR1 SGHDT and CDR2 YYEEEE. The CDR3 consists of 15 residues. V dropped 3 bases and J dropped 3; count of bases not matched to a gene: 4. CDR3 DNA, as far as it was read: TGTGCCAGCAGCTCGGGACTAGCAAACTACAATGAG. Translation: CASSSGLANYNE. The complete CDR3 protein is CASSSGLANYNEQFF.

Concerning this clone: The read ends 3 residues early relative to the CDR3; the germline J gene fills the gap. The chain links TRBV7-2 to TRBJ2-5; 11 positions match TRBD2. The CDR3 totals 17 residues. Germline loops: CDR1 SGHTA, CDR2 FQGNSA. V shed 0 bases, J shed 2 bases, and the junction held 5 bases outside the gene matches. CDR3 in amino acids: CASSLASGGAPQETQYF. Incomplete CDR3 DNA: TGTGCCAGCAGCTTAGCTAGCGGGGGGGCCCCGCAAGAGACC. Combining the CDR3 with reference TRBV7-2 and TRBJ2-5 gives the whole variable domain GAGVSQSPSNKVTEKGKDVELRCDPISGHTALYWYRQSLGQGLEFLIYFQGNSAPDKSGLPSDRFSAERTGGSVSTLTIQRTQQEDSAVYLCASSLASGGAPQETQYFGPGTRLLVL.

This clone was seen a few times. The CDR3 end lies 3 residues beyond the end of the read and is filled in from the germline J gene. The chain carries TRBV6-2 or TRBV6-3 and TRBJ1-1, with D possibly matching TRBD1 (6 bases). Germline loops: CDR1 MNHEY, CDR2 SVGEGT. This CDR3 has 14 amino acids. V lost 7 bases and J lost 1, with 13 bases in between. The sequenced part of the CDR3 DNA is TGTGCCAGCAACAACCCGGGACAGAACACTGAA. Encoded protein: CASNNPGQNTE. The CDR3, in full, reads CASNNPGQNTEAFF.

In this sample, this clone turned up a few times. The CDR3 end falls 3 residues outside the read, so it is completed with the germline J gene. The V and J genes are TRBV7-9 and TRBJ2-4; possible D gene TRBD1, 5 bases. V was cut by 5 bases and J by 2 bases, with 10 bases left in between. The CDR3 covers 14 residues. CDR1 is SEHNR, CDR2 FQNEAQ, per germline (reference sequence). The covered CDR3 bases are TGTGCCAGCAGCCTAAGGGGTTCCAAAAACATT. Residues: CASSLRGSKNI. The whole CDR3 is CASSLRGSKNIQYF.

The CDR3 spells CASSPLRGDSPLHF. The part of the CDR3 DNA that was read is TGTGCCAGCTCACCACTCAGGGGAGATTCACCC. The chain combines TRBV18 with TRBJ1-6, with D tentatively TRBD1 (6 bases). The read gets to within 3 residues of the CDR3 end, and the germline J gene fills in the rest. The V and J ends lost 1 base and 8 bases respectively, with 9 bases between them. CDR1 is KGHSH, CDR2 LQKENI, per germline. The length of the CDR3 is 14 residues.

Comment on this clone: Read coverage stops 3 residues before the CDR3 terminus; the germline J gene supplies the remainder. The chain is built from TRBV7-9 and TRBJ2-1; D may be TRBD2 (5 bases). The V and J ends lost 5 bases and 0 bases respectively, with 11 bases between them. The CDR3 contains 15 residues. CDR1 SEHNR and CDR2 FQNEAQ come from the germline V gene (reference sequence). Incomplete CDR3 DNA: TGTGCCAGCAGCCCCCCGGGGAGCTCCTACAATGAG. This codes for CASSPPGSSYNE. In full, the CDR3 is CASSPPGSSYNEQFF.

To note about this clone: Sequencing ends 3 residues short of the CDR3 end; the germline J gene provides the rest. The chain joins TRBV7-3 to TRBJ2-5, with 10 nucleotides matching TRBD1. V lost 5 bases, J lost 5 bases, and 5 bases stayed unmatched. The CDR3 is 14 amino acids. Germline lookup yields CDR1 SGHTA and CDR2 FQGTGA. CDR3 amino acids: CASSPTGGRETQYF. CDR3 DNA, as far as it was read: TGTGCCAGCAGCCCGACAGGGGGCCGGGAGACC.

CDR3 DNA (partial): TGTGCCAGTAGTATCCCCGTGTTCTCCTACGAG. Encoded protein: CASSIPVFSYE. The CDR3 as a whole reads CASSIPVFSYEQYF. V is TRBV19 and J is TRBJ2-7, with D hard to call. Coverage ceases 3 residues before the CDR3 finishes, and the germline J gene fills in the end. Germline V CDR1 and CDR2: LNHDA, SQIVND (reference sequence). This CDR3 spans 14 amino acids. The V gene lost 3 bases and the J gene lost 0 bases, with 9 bases spanning the gap.

CDR3 sequence reads: CSVSTGGNTIYF. CDR3 DNA, as far as it was read: TGCAGCGTCTCGACAGGGGGAAACACC. The chain couples TRBV29-1 to TRBJ1-3; 7 positions agree with TRBD1. The read falls 3 residues short of the CDR3 end, and the missing part is taken from the germline J gene. J was trimmed by 4 bases and V by 6 bases; bases with no gene match: 3. CDR1 is SQVTM, CDR2 ANQGSEA, per germline. The CDR3 length is 12 residues. Complete variable domain (other parts from reference TRBV29-1 and TRBJ1-3): SAVISQKPSRDICQRGTSLTIQCQVDSQVTMMFWYRQQPGQSLTLIATANQGSEATYESGFVIDKFPISRPNLTFSTLTVSNMSPEDSSIYLCSVSTGGNTIYFGEGSWLTVV.

Points on this clone: From the germline J gene comes the end of the CDR3, since the read stops 3 residues before it. The chain recombines TRBV18 with TRBJ1-4, with a possible D match to TRBD1 (6 bases). The CDR3 contains 18 residues. Trimming took 6 bases from V and 0 from J, leaving 20 bases between them. CDR1 is KGHSH and CDR2 is LQKENI in the germline V gene. CDR3 in amino acids: CASSPVPDSFSTNEKLFF. The sequenced part of the CDR3 DNA is TGTGCCAGCTCGCCAGTTCCGGACAGCTTTTCAACTAATGAAAAA.

Of note for this clone: The CDR3 goes on 3 residues after the read ends, and that part is filled in from the germline J gene. The V and J genes are TRBV7-6 and TRBJ2-5, with TRBD2 identical over 15 bases. This CDR3 comprises 17 residues. Looked up from germline, CDR1 is SGHVS and CDR2 is FNYEAQ. The V and J ends lost 5 bases and 1 base, in that order; junction bases with no gene match: 5. The covered CDR3 bases are TGTGCCAGCAGCCGGGGACTAGCGGGAGGATCCCAAGAGACC. Protein: CASSRGLAGGSQET. The complete CDR3 sequence is CASSRGLAGGSQETQYF.

The CDR3 loop is CASSEATGDISPLHF. The CDR3 DNA, read in part, is TGTGCCAGCAGTGAAGCTACAGGGGACATTTCACCC. The rearrangement links TRBV6-1 to TRBJ1-6; TRBD1 matches 7 bases. The sequenced fragment ends 3 residues before the CDR3 boundary, so the rest is inferred from the germline J gene. The CDR3 has 15 amino acids. Germline V gene data show CDR1 as MNHNS and CDR2 as SASEGT. The V segment lost 0 bases and the J segment 9 bases; nucleotides outside the gene matches: 5.